This T cell receptor beta chain was observed in a study of T cell responses to AZD1222 COVID-19 vaccine. V shed 1 base and J 2 bases; nucleotides not matched to a gene: 1. The CDR3 is 16 residues long. The germline gives CDR1 MNHEY, CDR2 SVGAGI. As to this clone: The antigen remains undetermined.

Study findings and constraints: Females made up more of the donors, who were largely white British, and clonal diversity may have come out too low.

TCRdb's copy holds only in-frame clones and misses some; the assay was immunoSEQ multiplex PCR. The sample records 200,000 to 250,000 clones, around 93% being singletons. Here the sequenced sample was peripheral blood, taken on day 0 of MenACWY control vaccination. This clonotype was obtained from an adult in good health. The V gene is TRBV6-5, the J gene TRBJ1-6, with TRBD1 identical over 8 bases. CDR3 sequence: CASSYLQGAYNSPLHF. CDR3 in DNA: TGTGCCAGCAGTTACTTACAGGGGGCCTATAATTCACCCCTCCACTTT.